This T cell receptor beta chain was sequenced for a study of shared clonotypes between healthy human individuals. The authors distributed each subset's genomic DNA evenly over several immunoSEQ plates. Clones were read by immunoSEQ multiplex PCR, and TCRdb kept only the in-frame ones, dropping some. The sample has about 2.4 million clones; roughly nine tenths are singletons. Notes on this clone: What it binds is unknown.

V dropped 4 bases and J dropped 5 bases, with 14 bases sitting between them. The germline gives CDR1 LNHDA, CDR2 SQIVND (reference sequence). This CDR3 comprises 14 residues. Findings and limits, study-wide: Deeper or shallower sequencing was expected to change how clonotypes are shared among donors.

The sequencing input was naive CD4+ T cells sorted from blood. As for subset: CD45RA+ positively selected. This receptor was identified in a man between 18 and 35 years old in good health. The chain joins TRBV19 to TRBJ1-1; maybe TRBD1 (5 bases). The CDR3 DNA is TGTGCCAGTAGTACTACCGGGGCCGGGACTGAAGCTTTCTTT. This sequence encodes CASSTTGAGTEAFF.